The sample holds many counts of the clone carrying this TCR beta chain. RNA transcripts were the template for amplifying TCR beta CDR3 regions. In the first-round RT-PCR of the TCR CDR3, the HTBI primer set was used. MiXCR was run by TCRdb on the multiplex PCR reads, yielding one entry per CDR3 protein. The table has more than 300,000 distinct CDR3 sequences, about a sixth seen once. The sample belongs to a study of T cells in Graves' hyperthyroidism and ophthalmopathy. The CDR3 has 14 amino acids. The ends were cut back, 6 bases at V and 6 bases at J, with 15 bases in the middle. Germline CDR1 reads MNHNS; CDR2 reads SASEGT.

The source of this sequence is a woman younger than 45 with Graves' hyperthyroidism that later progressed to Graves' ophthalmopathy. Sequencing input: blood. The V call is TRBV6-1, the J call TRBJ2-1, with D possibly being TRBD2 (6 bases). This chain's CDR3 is CASRRLGTTNEQFF. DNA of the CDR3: TGTGCCAGCAGAAGACTAGGGACCACCAATGAGCAGTTCTTC.